This T cell receptor beta chain was sequenced during a study of tumor-infiltrating lymphocytes in primary liver carcinoma. Whole-study findings and limits: Because the samples were bulk unsorted, the study did not compare CD4+ and CD8+ repertoires.

Concerning this clonotype: Its target is unknown. The junction differs from germline at one of its ends, possibly a read error.

Total RNA (approximately 500 ng) served as template for TCR beta cDNA synthesis primed by a constant-region primer. Three nested multiplex PCR rounds, a slightly modified ARM-PCR method, built the TCR beta libraries. In the first two PCR rounds, TRBV1-TRBV30 forward primers were paired with a C-beta reverse primer, and each round lasted 10 cycles. TCRdb passed the multiplex PCR reads through MiXCR, listing each CDR3 protein once. The sample carries 300,000 to 400,000 distinct CDR3 sequences, 65% recorded once. The CDR3 runs 16 residues. Germline CDR1 reads SGHAT; CDR2 reads FQNNGV. Alongside blood RNA obtained from unsorted whole blood, germline DNA was also extracted. Preoperatively, four milliliters of peripheral blood were collected.

Specimen: peripheral blood. This chain connects TRBV11-2 to TRBJ1-1, with a possible D match to TRBD1 (5 bases). This TCR was recovered from a man aged 40-49 years with primary liver carcinoma and hepatitis B virus infection. CDR3 sequence: CASCLTPDLTGGEAFF. Here the CDR3 DNA reads TGTGCCAGCTGCTTGACCCCGGATCTCACAGGCGGCGAAGCTTTCTTT.